This T cell receptor (beta chain) was sequenced for a study of human T cells and chemical hapten exposure. MiXCR, applied by TCRdb to the RACE reads, yields one record per CDR3 protein. The table records 95,000 or so distinct CDR3 sequences, around 10% of them present only once. The CDR3 is 12 residues long. Between the trimmed V and J ends, which lost 3 bases and 6 bases, there was a span of 12 bases. CDR1 is DFQATT, CDR2 SNEGSKA, per germline (reference sequence). There are many counts of this clonotype. Stated time point: patch test 2, 6 weeks after DPC sensitization. Treatment in this sample: therapeutic diphenylcyclopropenone sensitization with weekly scalp DPC.

The genes are TRBV20-1 and TRBJ2-7; a possible D gene is TRBD2 (6 bases). Specimen: whole blood, collected in connection with sensitization to the hapten diphenylcyclopropenone (DPC). This TCR was sampled from a woman between 40 and 55 years old with alopecia areata. Some clones in this sample may be carry-over from other donors' samples. CDR3 sequence: CSASVGGAEQYF. CDR3 nucleotide sequence: TGCAGTGCTAGTGTGGGCGGGGCCGAGCAGTACTTC.